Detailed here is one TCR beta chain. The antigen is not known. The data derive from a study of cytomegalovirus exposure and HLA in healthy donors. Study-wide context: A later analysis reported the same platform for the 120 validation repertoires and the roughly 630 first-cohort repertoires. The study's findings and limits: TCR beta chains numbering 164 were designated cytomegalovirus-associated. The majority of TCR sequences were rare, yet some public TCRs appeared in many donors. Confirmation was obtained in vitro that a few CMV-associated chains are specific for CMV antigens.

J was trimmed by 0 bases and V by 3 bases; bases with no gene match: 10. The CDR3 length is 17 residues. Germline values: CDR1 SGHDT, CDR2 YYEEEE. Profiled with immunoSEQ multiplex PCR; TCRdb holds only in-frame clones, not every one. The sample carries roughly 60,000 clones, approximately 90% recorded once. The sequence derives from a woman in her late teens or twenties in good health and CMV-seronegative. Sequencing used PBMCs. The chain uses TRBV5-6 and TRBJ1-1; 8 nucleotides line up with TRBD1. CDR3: CASSSTGTGAVNTEAFF. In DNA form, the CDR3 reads TGTGCCAGCAGCTCGACCGGGACAGGAGCCGTGAACACTGAAGCTTTCTTT.